The 10 T cell receptor beta chains listed next were all sequenced from one sample in a study of blood T cell repertoires in COVID-19. The method was immunoSEQ multiplex PCR; TCRdb's version includes in-frame clones alone and lacks a portion of them. The table lists about 63,000 clones, about four fifths of them singletons. Sequencing input: peripheral blood. These receptor sequences come from a human donor in a cohort sampled during active COVID-19.

The rearrangement uses TRBV11-2 and TRBJ2-1, with D unclear. In germline, CDR1 is SGHAT, CDR2 FQNNGV. The V end lost 5 bases, the J end lost 15 bases, and 23 bases lay between the germline ends. The CDR3 is made up of 14 amino acids. The CDR3 DNA reads TGTGCCAGCAGCCCGGTTGGCTCTCGAACCCTAGTGTTCTTC. It codes for CASSPVGSRTLVFF.

This clone was counted between two and nine times. The rearrangement links TRBV5-6 to TRBJ1-2, with 8 bases lining up with TRBD1. V lost 3 bases, J lost 3 bases, and 4 bases stayed unmatched. This CDR3 comprises 14 residues. Per germline, CDR1 SGHDT and CDR2 YYEEEE. The DNA of the CDR3 is TGTGCCAGCAGCTCGACAGGGGTGGACTATGGCTACACCTTC. As protein: CASSSTGVDYGYTF.

The V gene is TRBV5-1, the J gene TRBJ2-3; 10 bases line up with TRBD2. V shed 8 bases and J 6 bases; nucleotides not matched to a gene: 15. The CDR3 is 16 residues long. Germline loops: CDR1 SGHRS, CDR2 YFSETQ. CDR3 sequence reads: CARGRGVAGGQDTQYF. The DNA for the CDR3 is TGCGCCAGGGGACGGGGCGTAGCGGGGGGACAGGATACGCAGTATTTT.

The chain is built from TRBV7-2 and TRBJ2-7, with 7 nucleotides matching TRBD2. Per the germline V gene, CDR1 is SGHTA and CDR2 is FQGNSA. The CDR3 is made up of 12 amino acids. The ends lost 3 bases at V and 7 bases at J; junction bases unmatched: 3. The CDR3 here is CASSFGGMEQYF. As DNA, the CDR3 is TGTGCCAGCAGCTTCGGGGGGATGGAGCAGTACTTC.

The chain recombines TRBV9 with TRBJ2-7, with 8 bases identical to TRBD1. The germline gives CDR1 SGDLS, CDR2 YYNGEE. The V and J ends lost 9 bases and 4 bases, in that order; junction bases with no gene match: 12. The CDR3 is 14 residues long. CDR3 bases: TGTGCCAACCAGAGTAGGACAGGGACGTACGAGCAGTACTTC. It yields the protein CANQSRTGTYEQYF.

This clone was seen only once. This chain links TRBV3-1 (or the pseudogene TRBV3-2) with TRBJ2-1; D remains ambiguous. Germline assignment: CDR1 LGHDT and CDR2 YNNKEL (reference sequence). The CDR3 is 15 residues long. V lost 1 base and J 0 bases, leaving 7 bases between the germline ends. The CDR3 sequence is CASSQGMSSYNEQFF. CDR3 bases: TGTGCCAGCAGCCAAGGAATGAGCTCCTACAATGAGCAGTTCTTC.

V gene TRBV4-1 combines with J gene TRBJ2-5, with unresolved D. V was shortened by 4 bases and J by 4 bases, with 13 bases between the two germline ends. This CDR3 has 14 residues. The germline CDR1 and CDR2 sequences are MGHRA and YSYEKL. The CDR3 spells CASSPSPRLETQYF. CDR3 bases: TGCGCCAGCAGCCCAAGTCCGCGACTAGAGACCCAGTACTTC.

This rearrangement joins TRBV6-5 to TRBJ2-7, with TRBD2 matching over 8 bases. The CDR3 sequence is 15 residues long. The ends lost 6 bases at V and 5 bases at J; junction bases unmatched: 12. Per germline, CDR1 MNHEY and CDR2 SVGAGI. Written as DNA, the CDR3 is TGTGCCAGCAGCCCCGGGGGAGCGGGAGACCACGAGCAGTACTTC. It yields the protein CASSPGGAGDHEQYF.

This rearrangement joins TRBV9 to TRBJ2-7; TRBD2 matches at 8 bases. Germline-derived CDR1 and CDR2 are SGDLS and YYNGEE. This CDR3 comprises 14 residues. Trimming at V came to 0 bases and at J to 5 bases, leaving 4 bases not matched to a gene. The CDR3 is CASSVGPAGDEQYF. The CDR3 bases are TGTGCCAGCAGCGTAGGCCCAGCGGGAGACGAGCAGTACTTC.

The rearrangement links TRBV5-6 to TRBJ2-7, with 7 nucleotides matching TRBD1. This CDR3 is built from 15 residues. The germline V gene has CDR1 SGHDT and CDR2 YYEEEE. The junction had 10 bases not matched to a gene; V was cut back by 0 bases and J by 7 bases. CDR3 loop: CASSLVTGTRSEQYF. CDR3 in DNA: TGTGCCAGCAGCTTGGTGACAGGGACCCGCAGTGAGCAGTACTTC. Drawing the rest from reference TRBV5-6 and TRBJ2-7, the complete variable domain is DAGVTQSPTHLIKTRGQQVTLRCSPKSGHDTVSWYQQALGQGPQFIFQYYEEEERQRGNFPDRFSGHQFPNYSSELNVNALLLGDSALYLCASSLVTGTRSEQYFGPGTRLTVT.